These T cell receptor beta chains were read from a single sample in a study of T cell responses to AZD1222 COVID-19 vaccine. TCRdb keeps only in-frame clones here, not all; method: immunoSEQ multiplex PCR. Found here are approximately 150,000 clones, about 92% of them singletons; the top ten hold roughly 1.5%. This sample comprised peripheral blood, obtained 28 days after the second AZD1222 dose. These receptors all come from an adult who received the AZD1222 COVID-19 vaccine. The CDR3 runs from the conserved cysteine through the conserved F or W. The order of the fields is J gene, clone size, V gene, D gene, CDR3 protein, CDR3 DNA. A D gene is named only where the DNA matches it firmly. The size of a clone is reported for some rows only, either as once, few or many, or as a class for expanded clones.

J gene: TRBJ1-5
clone size: -
V gene: TRBV10-3
D gene: -
CDR3 protein: CAINAGVNQPQHF
CDR3 DNA: TGTGCCATCAACGCCGGGGTGAATCAGCCCCAGCATTTT

J gene: TRBJ2-7
clone size: -
V gene: TRBV5-1
D gene: TRBD1
CDR3 protein: CASSPGTGAHEQYF
CDR3 DNA: TGCGCCAGCAGCCCGGGGACAGGGGCCCACGAGCAGTACTTC

J gene: TRBJ2-5
clone size: -
V gene: TRBV5-1
D gene: -
CDR3 protein: CASSLFPSKETQYF
CDR3 DNA: TGCGCCAGCAGCTTGTTTCCGAGCAAAGAGACCCAGTACTTC

J gene: TRBJ1-4
clone size: -
V gene: TRBV18
D gene: TRBD1
CDR3 protein: CASSPVETGANEKLFF
CDR3 DNA: TGTGCCAGCTCACCGGTAGAGACAGGGGCTAATGAAAAACTGTTTTTT

J gene: TRBJ1-2
clone size: -
V gene: TRBV5-1
D gene: TRBD1
CDR3 protein: CASSGGTGSYGYTF
CDR3 DNA: TGCGCCAGCAGCGGGGGGACAGGATCATATGGCTACACCTTC

J gene: TRBJ2-5
clone size: -
V gene: TRBV19
D gene: -
CDR3 protein: CASSTRTLGGETQYF
CDR3 DNA: TGTGCCAGTAGTACCCGGACCCTAGGAGGGGAGACCCAGTACTTC

J gene: TRBJ1-2
clone size: -
V gene: TRBV9
D gene: -
CDR3 protein: CASSSGDGYTF
CDR3 DNA: TGTGCCAGCAGCTCAGGGGATGGCTACACCTTC

J gene: TRBJ2-7
clone size: -
V gene: TRBV30
D gene: -
CDR3 protein: CAWSVPARGSYEQYF
CDR3 DNA: TGTGCCTGGAGTGTACCGGCCCGGGGGTCCTACGAGCAGTACTTC

J gene: TRBJ2-2
clone size: -
V gene: TRBV28
D gene: -
CDR3 protein: CASSPGTGGTGELFF
CDR3 DNA: TGTGCCAGCAGCCCTGGGACGGGTGGGACCGGGGAGCTGTTTTTT

J gene: TRBJ2-3
clone size: -
V gene: TRBV6-5
D gene: TRBD2
CDR3 protein: CASSYQAGVVTDTQYF
CDR3 DNA: TGTGCCAGCAGTTACCAAGCGGGAGTCGTAACAGATACGCAGTATTTT

J gene: TRBJ1-6
clone size: -
V gene: TRBV27
D gene: -
CDR3 protein: CASSLGGSVSPLHF
CDR3 DNA: TGTGCCAGCAGTTTAGGGGGGAGCGTTTCACCCCTCCACTTT

J gene: TRBJ1-5
clone size: -
V gene: TRBV6-2/TRBV6-3
D gene: -
CDR3 protein: CASSLSRNQPQHF
CDR3 DNA: TGTGCCAGCAGCCTCTCTCGAAATCAGCCCCAGCATTTT

J gene: TRBJ1-1
clone size: once
V gene: TRBV12-3/TRBV12-4
D gene: -
CDR3 protein: CASSRWGTEAFF
CDR3 DNA: TGTGCCAGCAGCCGGTGGGGCACTGAAGCTTTCTTT

J gene: TRBJ2-2
clone size: -
V gene: TRBV7-2
D gene: -
CDR3 protein: CASSLGRPSGELFF
CDR3 DNA: TGTGCCAGCAGCTTAGGCCGCCCGTCCGGGGAGCTGTTTTTT

J gene: TRBJ2-5
clone size: once
V gene: TRBV29-1
D gene: -
CDR3 protein: CSVAGNAGETQYF
CDR3 DNA: TGCAGCGTTGCCGGGAATGCCGGAGAGACCCAGTACTTC

J gene: TRBJ1-1
clone size: -
V gene: TRBV4-3
D gene: TRBD1
CDR3 protein: CASSQALKGQGGMNTEAFF
CDR3 DNA: TGCGCCAGCAGCCAAGCTCTAAAGGGGCAGGGGGGGATGAACACTGAAGCTTTCTTT

J gene: TRBJ1-1
clone size: -
V gene: TRBV6-5
D gene: TRBD1
CDR3 protein: CASSYGQGAEAFF
CDR3 DNA: TGTGCCAGCAGTTATGGACAGGGGGCTGAAGCTTTCTTT

J gene: TRBJ2-1
clone size: -
V gene: TRBV19
D gene: -
CDR3 protein: CASSSREQPPGYNEQFF
CDR3 DNA: TGTGCCAGTAGTTCTCGGGAACAGCCACCCGGTTACAATGAGCAGTTCTTC

J gene: TRBJ1-6
clone size: -
V gene: TRBV5-3
D gene: -
CDR3 protein: CARSSPAWNVYNSPLHF
CDR3 DNA: TGTGCCAGAAGCTCGCCCGCGTGGAACGTCTATAATTCACCCCTCCACTTT